Shown below are 26 T cell receptor beta chains from a single sample sequenced in a study of blood T cells in healthy people across ages. It was with a sample-barcoded 5' primer and a J-beta primer mix that a second PCR of roughly 7 to 11 cycles was run. TCRdb called the 5' RACE reads again in MiXCR, with one record for every CDR3 protein. The sample contains roughly 680,000 distinct CDR3 sequences, 45% to 50% of which appear only once. Sequencing was done on a sample of blood. The receptors were sampled from a woman aged 55-69 years in good health.

J is TRBJ2-7 and V is TRBV18, with 7 bases matching TRBD1. The germline V gene has CDR1 KGHSH and CDR2 LQKENI. This CDR3 region has 16 residues. J lost 2 bases, V lost 1 base, and 8 bases had no gene match. The CDR3 is CASSPRDSLTTYEQYF. The CDR3 region has the DNA TGTGCCAGCTCACCACGGGACAGCCTTACCACCTACGAGCAGTACTTC.

The V and J genes are TRBV6-6 and TRBJ2-1; D unclear. The CDR3 loop spans 14 amino acids. Trimming shortened V by 0 bases and J by 5 bases, and 8 bases separated the two germline ends. The V gene's germline CDR1 is MNHNY and CDR2 SVGAGI (reference sequence). CDR3 region: CASSYSSANNEQFF. As DNA, the CDR3 is TGTGCCAGCAGTTACTCTTCGGCAAACAATGAGCAGTTCTTC.

In this sample, this clonotype turned up a few times. J is TRBJ1-6 and V is TRBV9; D gene ambiguous. Germline V gives CDR1 SGDLS, CDR2 YYNGEE. Trimming took off 0 bases at V and 8 bases at J, with 12 bases between the two ends. This CDR3 contains 15 residues. Here the CDR3 DNA reads TGTGCCAGCAGCGTAGTCGCGAGGGCGGATTCACCCCTCCACTTT. It codes for CASSVVARADSPLHF.

This chain connects TRBV27 to TRBJ2-7; the D is unclear. V dropped 2 bases and J dropped 3 bases, with 11 bases sitting between them. The CDR3 contains 14 residues. The germline gives CDR1 MNHEY, CDR2 SMNVEV (reference sequence). CDR3 protein: CASSLLRIGYEQYF. CDR3 nucleotides: TGTGCCAGCAGTTTACTGCGGATCGGCTACGAGCAGTACTTC.

This clonotype was counted only a few times. The chain links TRBV7-3 to TRBJ2-1; the match to TRBD2 covers 10 bases. Germline CDR1 and CDR2: SGHTA and FQGTGA. The CDR3 spans 15 residues. Trimming took 4 bases from V and 9 from J; bases not matched to a gene: 9. This CDR3 reads CASSYSTSGSSEQFF. The CDR3 DNA reads as TGTGCCAGCAGCTACTCGACTAGCGGGTCTTCTGAGCAGTTCTTC.

The chain recombines TRBV12-3 or TRBV12-4 with TRBJ2-4, with a tentative D call TRBD1 (6 bases). The V end lost 4 bases, the J end lost 8 bases, and 15 bases lay between the germline ends. The CDR3 spans 14 residues. This CDR3 is CASSWGQGVDIQYF. CDR3 nucleotides: TGTGCCAGCAGTTGGGGACAAGGGGTGGACATTCAGTACTTC.

The J gene is TRBJ2-7, the V gene TRBV6-5; D ambiguous. Looked up from germline, CDR1 is MNHEY and CDR2 is SVGAGI. CDR3 length equals 15 residues. Trimming removed 0 bases at V and 1 base at J, with 10 bases between. For the CDR3, the DNA is TGTGCCAGCAGTTACTCGAATCCAGCTTCCTACGAGCAGTACTTC. This encodes CASSYSNPASYEQYF.

The chain carries TRBV2 and TRBJ2-1; 9 positions match TRBD2. Matching the DNA end better, TRBJ2-7 makes the J call doubtful. Per the germline V gene, CDR1 is SNHLY and CDR2 is FYNNEI. The CDR3 has 17 amino acids. CDR3 loop: CASSARGAGGVVNEQYF. CDR3 DNA sequence: TGTGCCAGCAGTGCTCGCGGAGCGGGAGGTGTGGTTAATGAGCAGTACTTC.

The V gene is TRBV10-3, the J gene TRBJ2-7; D might be TRBD1 or TRBD2, each matching 5 bases. The CDR3 has 17 residues. Per germline, CDR1 ENHRY and CDR2 SYGVKD. The V and J ends lost 0 bases and 2 bases respectively, with 17 bases between them. The CDR3 DNA is TGTGCCATCAGTGAGTCGAGGGCCGGCAGGGCAACCTACGAGCAGTACTTC. Translated: CAISESRAGRATYEQYF.

Of note for this clonotype: Mismatch with germline at one junction end may stem from a read error. The genes are TRBV7-3 and TRBJ2-5; 7 bases agree with TRBD2. Germline V gene sequence: CDR1 SGHTA, CDR2 FQGTGA. The CDR3 is made up of 15 amino acids. CDR3 DNA sequence: TGTGCCGGCAGCTTAAGGGGCGGGAGTGCCGAGACCCAGTACTTC. Its protein is CAGSLRGGSAETQYF.

V gene TRBV24-1 combines with J gene TRBJ2-3; D remains unclear. Trimming shortened V by 7 bases and J by 4 bases, and 20 bases separated the two germline ends. The germline gives CDR1 KGHDR, CDR2 SFDVKD. The CDR3 length is 16 residues. CDR3 in DNA: TGTGCCACCAGCCCGGCAACAGTCGAGTCGTCAGATACGCAGTATTTT. It is translated as CATSPATVESSDTQYF.

As to this clonotype: A much larger clone sits a single nucleotide away, making a read error possible. The gene calls are TRBV20-1 and TRBJ1-6; TRBD1 agrees at 7 bases. This CDR3 comprises 16 residues. CDR1 is DFQATT, CDR2 SNEGSKA, per germline (reference sequence). CDR3 region: CSARSGTELWNSPPHF. For the CDR3, the DNA is TGCAGTGCTAGATCCGGGACAGAACTTTGGAATTCACCCCCCCACTTT.

This chain joins TRBV7-2 and TRBJ2-6; no firm D call. The CDR3 loop spans 16 amino acids. V was cut by 5 bases and J by 1 base, with 12 bases left in between. The germline CDR1 and CDR2 sequences are SGHTA and FQGNSA. For the CDR3, the DNA is TGTGCCAGCAGCCCTCGGGTCCTTTCTGGGGCCAACGTCCTGACTTTC. Amino acids: CASSPRVLSGANVLTF.

The chain joins TRBV3-1 to TRBJ2-5, with D unclear. V was trimmed by 3 bases and J by 5 bases, leaving 10 bases between them. The germline V gene has CDR1 LGHDT and CDR2 YNNKEL (reference sequence). This CDR3 has 13 amino acids. CDR3 bases: TGTGCCAGCAGCCACCTATCCGGGGAGACCCAGTACTTC. Translated, it gives CASSHLSGETQYF.

This clonotype was seen once. This chain connects TRBV18 to TRBJ2-7; D is uncertain. The V end was cut by 7 bases, the J end by 3 bases, with 13 bases between. The germline gives CDR1 KGHSH, CDR2 LQKENI. The CDR3 has 13 amino acids. CDR3 amino acids: CASWKDGVYEQYF. CDR3 DNA: TGTGCCAGCTGGAAGGACGGAGTCTACGAGCAGTACTTC.

The V gene is TRBV3-1, the J gene TRBJ2-1, with a tentative D call TRBD2 (6 bases). CDR3 size: 15 residues. The germline V and J ends were trimmed by 4 bases and 4 bases, with 14 bases remaining between them. Looked up from germline, CDR1 is LGHDT and CDR2 is YNNKEL (reference sequence). CDR3: CASSLPRRGYNEQFF. For the CDR3, the DNA is TGTGCCAGCAGCCTCCCGCGGCGGGGATACAATGAGCAGTTCTTC.

This sequence joins TRBV5-1 and TRBJ2-3; unclear D gene. V lost 2 bases and J lost 2, with 9 bases in between. This CDR3 comprises 14 residues. CDR1 is SGHRS and CDR2 is YFSETQ in the germline V gene. The CDR3 is CASSFVDLTDTQYF. The CDR3 DNA sequence: TGCGCCAGCAGCTTTGTGGACCTCACAGATACGCAGTATTTT.

Concerning this clonotype itself: One base away lies a much larger clone, so this may be a sequencing read error. J is TRBJ2-1 and V is TRBV7-2; the match to TRBD2 covers 13 bases. The length of the CDR3 is 16 residues. Germline-derived CDR1 and CDR2 are SGHTA and FQGNSA. With 5 bases clipped from V and 5 bases from J, the junction kept 6 bases outside the gene matches. In DNA form, the CDR3 reads TGTGCCAGCAGCCTACTAACTAGCGGGAGGGACAATGAGCAGTTCTTC. Its protein product is CASSLLTSGRDNEQFF.

In the case of this clonotype: The junction shows a germline mismatch at one end, possibly a read error. CDR3 in amino acids: CTSTRQGQETQYF. The CDR3 region has the DNA TGTACCAGCACCAGGCAGGGGCAAGAGACCCAGTACTTC. The chain joins TRBV6-2 or TRBV6-3 to TRBJ2-5, with a possible D match to TRBD1 (6 bases). The CDR3 runs 13 residues. Germline V lookup: CDR1 MNHEY, CDR2 SVGEGT.

This chain links TRBV5-5 with TRBJ1-2; unclear D gene. V was cut by 0 bases and J by 0 bases, with 9 bases left in between. CDR1 SGHKS and CDR2 YYEKEE come from the germline V gene (reference sequence). The CDR3 is 15 residues long. The CDR3 spells CASSLGDSSNYGYTF. The CDR3 DNA reads as TGTGCCAGCAGCTTGGGTGATTCCTCTAACTATGGCTACACCTTC.

The table lists this clonotype with a count of one. The J gene is TRBJ1-6, the V gene TRBV2; D is ambiguous. CDR1 and CDR2 from the germline V gene are SNHLY and FYNNEI. Trimming left V 7 bases short and J 3 bases short, with 13 bases between. The CDR3 spans 15 residues. Here the CDR3 reads CASMSAGSYNSPLHF. DNA of the CDR3: TGTGCCAGCATGTCGGCTGGCAGCTATAATTCACCCCTCCACTTT.

The chain joins TRBV20-1 to TRBJ2-5; TRBD2 matches at 9 bases. This CDR3 has 14 amino acids. The junction had 8 bases not matched to a gene; V was cut back by 4 bases and J by 5 bases. Looked up from germline, CDR1 is DFQATT and CDR2 is SNEGSKA (reference sequence). The chain's CDR3 is CSATVSGRTETQYF. Written as DNA, the CDR3 is TGCAGTGCTACGGTTAGCGGGAGAACGGAGACCCAGTACTTC.

The V gene is TRBV28, the J gene TRBJ2-5; 11 bases align to TRBD2. The CDR3 is 14 amino acids. Germline CDR1 is MDHEN and CDR2 is SYDVKM. The junction had 6 bases not matched to a gene; V was cut back by 8 bases and J by 4 bases. DNA for the CDR3: TGTGCCAGCGGGATACTAGCGGGAGTAGAGACCCAGTACTTC. Amino acids: CASGILAGVETQYF.

This chain joins TRBV7-2 and TRBJ1-1, with D uncertain. The germline V and J ends were trimmed by 2 bases and 3 bases, with 10 bases remaining between them. The CDR3 runs 14 residues. Germline CDR1 SGHTA, CDR2 FQGNSA. The DNA of the CDR3 is TGTGCCAGCAGCTTACAGGCGATATACACTGAAGCTTTCTTT. Translating it yields CASSLQAIYTEAFF.

In this sample, this clonotype turned up once. The V call is TRBV2, the J call TRBJ2-1; a possible D gene is TRBD1 (6 bases). The V gene lost 7 bases and the J gene lost 14 bases, with 15 bases spanning the gap. CDR3 length: 11 amino acids. From germline, CDR1 is SNHLY and CDR2 FYNNEI. CDR3 sequence: CASTLIQGEFF. CDR3 DNA: TGTGCCAGCACCCTTATACAGGGTGAGTTCTTC.

This clonotype was counted a few times. V gene TRBV5-6 combines with J gene TRBJ2-3; possible D gene TRBD2, 5 bases. Trimming left V 3 bases short and J 6 bases short, with 17 bases between. In germline, CDR1 is SGHDT, CDR2 YYEEEE. CDR3 length: 15 amino acids. CDR3 in amino acids: CASSWKAYRGDTQYF. CDR3 nucleotide sequence: TGTGCCAGCAGCTGGAAGGCCTACAGAGGGGATACGCAGTATTTT.